The rows below give T cell receptor beta chains drawn from one sample of a study of sequential checkpoint blockade in melanoma. Some clones are missing from TCRdb's copy, which holds only in-frame ones; the method was immunoSEQ multiplex PCR. The sample shows 4,000 to 5,500 clones, around three quarters of them seen only once. Sequenced here: CD8+ T cells sorted from blood (inferred from file names), sampled from a patient given nivolumab and ipilimumab in sequence. The receptors stem from a human donor with melanoma. Both conserved end residues are part of each CDR3. A D gene is named only where the DNA matches it firmly. Clone size is shown for a subset of rows, as once, few, many or a class of expanded clone.

D gene	V gene	J gene	clone size	CDR3 DNA	CDR3 protein
NA	TRBV6-5	TRBJ2-7	NA	TGTGCCAGCAGTTGGACAGAAAGTTCCTACGAGCAGTACTTC	CASSWTESSYEQYF
TRBD2	TRBV5-1	TRBJ2-1	NA	TGCGCCAGCAGCTGGACTAGCGGGGGGGCCAATGAGCAGTTCTTC	CASSWTSGGANEQFF
TRBD1	TRBV13	TRBJ2-1	NA	TGTGCCAGCAGCCAAATAGAACAGGGGCGGGAGCAGTTCTTC	CASSQIEQGREQFF
NA	TRBV29-1	TRBJ2-5	NA	TGCAGCGTTGAAGATCAGGGTGAAGGGGAAAGAAAGGAGACCCAGTACTTC	CSVEDQGEGERKETQYF
NA	TRBV28	TRBJ1-4	NA	TGTGCCAGCAGCTCGATTCGTCGGGGAGGGGAGCGGGAAAAACTGTTTTTT	CASSSIRRGGEREKLFF
TRBD1	TRBV6-5	TRBJ1-2	NA	TGTGCCAGCAGCGGAGGACAGGGGGCGGATGGCTACACCTTC	CASSGGQGADGYTF
NA	TRBV5-6	TRBJ1-2	NA	TGTGCCAGCAGCTTGGTGAGGCCCACCTATGGCTACACCTTC	CASSLVRPTYGYTF
NA	TRBV9	TRBJ2-1	NA	TGTGCCAGCGGTGGGACTGGCTCATACAATGAGCAGTTCTTC	CASGGTGSYNEQFF
NA	TRBV18	TRBJ2-1	once	TGTGCCAGCTCACCGTATCGGAGTCACTACAATGAGCAGTTCTTC	CASSPYRSHYNEQFF
NA	TRBV7-8	TRBJ2-7	few	TGTGCCAGCAGTGACCCGGGACTCTCCGGGGAGCAGTACTTC	CASSDPGLSGEQYF
NA	TRBV6-6	TRBJ1-1	NA	TGTGCCAGCAGGATGACAGACACTGAAGCTTTCTTT	CASRMTDTEAFF
NA	TRBV7-9	TRBJ2-2	NA	TGTGCCAGCAGCTTAGCCGGACATCCTTTAGGGGAGCTGTTTTTT	CASSLAGHPLGELFF
NA	TRBV5-5	TRBJ2-7	few	TGTGCCAGCAGCTTGACCGACAGTTACGAGCAGTACTTC	CASSLTDSYEQYF
NA	TRBV4-2	TRBJ2-5	NA	TGTGCCAGCAGCCAAGTTCCGGCTAGTACGGAGACCCAGTACTTC	CASSQVPASTETQYF
TRBD2	TRBV5-6	TRBJ2-1	NA	TGTGCCAGCAGCTTGGGGACTAGTCTGTATGAGCAGTTCTTC	CASSLGTSLYEQFF
NA	TRBV28	TRBJ2-7	few	TGTGCCAGCAGTCCCCCACGGGGTGGGCAGTACTTC	CASSPPRGGQYF
NA	TRBV7-6	TRBJ1-2	once	TGTGCCAGCAGCTTAGAGGTAACAGGCAGCTATGGCTACACCTTC	CASSLEVTGSYGYTF
NA	TRBV9	TRBJ2-1	few	TGTGCCAGCTCCCCGGGACAAATTTACAATGAGCAGTTCTTC	CASSPGQIYNEQFF
NA	TRBV27	TRBJ1-1	few	TGTGCCAGCAGGGACAGCTTGAACACTGAAGCTTTCTTT	CASRDSLNTEAFF
TRBD2	TRBV9	TRBJ2-5	NA	TGTGCCAGCAGCGTAGAGTCGGCGTGGGTAGCGGGAGGGGAGACCCAGTACTTC	CASSVESAWVAGGETQYF
TRBD2	TRBV5-1	TRBJ2-3	NA	TGCGCCAGCAGCCTGGGACTAAGTGGAGATACGCAGTATTTT	CASSLGLSGDTQYF
NA	TRBV11-2	TRBJ2-2	NA	TGTGCCAGCAGCTTAGCCGGGGGGCTGTTTTTT	CASSLAGGLFF
NA	TRBV10-3	TRBJ1-1	NA	TGTGCCATCAGTGAAAGACAGGTAGCCTGGGCTGAAGCTTTCTTT	CAISERQVAWAEAFF
TRBD2	TRBV27	TRBJ2-1	NA	TGTGCCAGCAGTTTATCGATAGGGACTAGCGGCTCCTACAATGAGCAGTTCTTC	CASSLSIGTSGSYNEQFF
TRBD1	TRBV19	TRBJ2-5	NA	TGTGCCAGTAGTATTGGGGACAGGACCGCCGGTATCCAAGAGACCCAGTACTTC	CASSIGDRTAGIQETQYF
TRBD1	TRBV7-9	TRBJ2-7	once	TGTGCCAGCAGCTTACAGGGGGTGGCGGAGCAGTACTTC	CASSLQGVAEQYF
TRBD1	TRBV9	TRBJ1-4	medium-sized	TGTGCCAGCAGCGGGACAGGGACGGGTAATGAAAAACTGTTTTTT	CASSGTGTGNEKLFF
NA	TRBV7-9	TRBJ1-2	NA	TGTGCCAGCAGCCAAGGCGGGAACTATGGCTACACCTTC	CASSQGGNYGYTF
TRBD1	TRBV19	TRBJ2-6	once	TGTGCCAGTAGTAGCTGGGACAGGGCTGGGGCCAACGTCCTGACTTTC	CASSSWDRAGANVLTF
TRBD1	TRBV11-3	TRBJ1-1	few	TGTGCCAGCAGCTCACTCCGGGACAGGGATCACACTGAAGCTTTCTTT	CASSSLRDRDHTEAFF
NA	TRBV4-2	TRBJ2-1	NA	TGTGCCAGCAGCCAAGATCTAGGCGCGGGGAAGGGGAATGAGCAGTTCTTC	CASSQDLGAGKGNEQFF
TRBD1	TRBV6-6	TRBJ1-1	NA	TGTGCCAGCAGTTCTAATACAGGGGGGAACACTGAAGCTTTCTTT	CASSSNTGGNTEAFF
NA	TRBV2	TRBJ2-5	NA	TGTGCCAGCAGTGTTCGGTACCAAGAGACCCAGTACTTC	CASSVRYQETQYF
NA	TRBV9	TRBJ2-7	NA	TGTGCCAGCAGCGTAGAGGACTATTCCTACGAGCAGTACTTC	CASSVEDYSYEQYF
NA	TRBV6-5	TRBJ2-2	few	TGTGCCAGCAGTTACGAGGTCGGGAGTGGCACCGGGGAGCTGTTTTTT	CASSYEVGSGTGELFF
TRBD2	TRBV27	TRBJ2-5	few	TGTGCCAGCAGTCCCCGGACTAGTGTGGAGACCCAGTACTTC	CASSPRTSVETQYF
TRBD2	TRBV14	TRBJ2-3	NA	TGTGCCAGCAGCCCTGGGGGAGGGCCGGTCCCCAATACGCAGTATTTT	CASSPGGGPVPNTQYF
NA	TRBV2	TRBJ1-2	once	TGTGCCAGCCATAGAGGGGGATTAGATGGCTACACCTTC	CASHRGGLDGYTF
TRBD1	TRBV27	TRBJ1-2	NA	TGTGCCAGCAGCCCAGGGGGAAACCCCAACTATGGCTACACCTTC	CASSPGGNPNYGYTF
TRBD1	TRBV10-3	TRBJ1-3	NA	TGTGCCATCAGTGGATCCGGGACAGGGGACGGAAACACCATATATTTT	CAISGSGTGDGNTIYF
TRBD2	TRBV27	TRBJ2-7	NA	TGTGCCAGCAGCACGACTAGCGGGAGCTCCTACGAGCAGTACTTC	CASSTTSGSSYEQYF
NA	TRBV5-4	TRBJ2-1	once	TGTGCCAGCAGCCTTTACAATGAGCAGTTCTTC	CASSLYNEQFF
TRBD2	TRBV6-5	TRBJ2-7	few	TGTGCCAGCAGTTACTCGGGACTAGCGGACCACTTC	CASSYSGLADHF
NA	TRBV19	TRBJ2-3	NA	TGTGCCAGTAGTATCAGTGGAGCTAGCACAGATACGCAGTATTTT	CASSISGASTDTQYF
NA	TRBV19	TRBJ1-1	once	TGTGCCAGTAGTTCGACAGGGAACACTGAAGCTTTCTTT	CASSSTGNTEAFF